The source of this TCR beta chain is a study of OX40 agonist ivuxolimab in advanced cancers. Libraries were prepared by immunoSEQ multiplex PCR; TCRdb keeps only in-frame clonotypes and omits some of them. The profile shows roughly 75,000 clones, more than 75% of them singletons. Germline CDR1 is SGHTA and CDR2 is FQGNSA. V lost 4 bases to trimming and J lost 8 bases, with 17 bases between them. The CDR3 loop spans 14 amino acids. V gene TRBV7-2 combines with J gene TRBJ2-5; D is ambiguous. The TCR sequence derives from an adult with an advanced solid tumor such as melanoma, head and neck, liver or kidney cancer. The sequencing here drew on CD4+ or CD8+ T cells sorted from blood, taken in a trial of the OX40 agonist ivuxolimab. For the CDR3, the DNA is TGTGCCAGCAGCTCGGCTGCCGGTGTTGCTACCCAGTACTTC. It translates to CASSSAAGVATQYF. The full variable domain, with the rest looked up from reference TRBV7-2 and TRBJ2-5, is GAGVSQSPSNKVTEKGKDVELRCDPISGHTALYWYRQSLGQGLEFLIYFQGNSAPDKSGLPSDRFSAERTGGSVSTLTIQRTQQEDSAVYLCASSSAAGVATQYFGPGTRLLVL.